A selection of T cell receptor beta chains follows, all from one sample in a study of blood T cell repertoires in COVID-19. Here immunoSEQ multiplex PCR was the method, and the copy in TCRdb shows in-frame clones only, minus some. The data show a few hundred thousand clones, 91% seen once. Sequenced sample: PBMCs or T cells enriched from blood (not recorded which). The receptors were gathered from a woman aged 40 to 50 who had been exposed to COVID-19. Each CDR3 is given with its conserved first and last residue.

TRBV27 | CASRVEGGTEAFF
TRBV5-1 | CASSAQGSSYGYTF
TRBV2 | CASSQLGLAKSSYNEQFF
TRBV19 | CASEQRGSGANVLTF
TRBV4-3 | CASSLATGAYGYTF
TRBV19 | CASRGGGRSGYTF
TRBV18 | CASSPRQGGWAFF
TRBV9 | CASSVAVGGYYGYTF
TRBV28 | CASTRQLLPYEQYF
TRBV14 | CASSQEGWGTTGELFF
TRBV7-7 | CASSPDRTASYEQYF
TRBV27 | CASSSRQGHLRDTQYF
TRBV7-8 | CASSLRTSSEQFF
TRBV3-1/TRBV3-2 | CASSQVGEVYTF
TRBV7-2 | CASSRQYNQPQHF